This TCR beta chain was identified during a study of cytomegalovirus exposure and HLA in healthy donors. Only in-frame clones appear in the TCRdb table, and some are missing; sequencing was by immunoSEQ multiplex PCR. The sample contains some 65,000 clones, around 95% of which appear only once. V lost 0 bases and J lost 0; bases outside the gene matches: 8. The CDR3 has 18 residues. In germline, CDR1 is MNHEY, CDR2 SMNVEV (reference sequence). The sample was PBMCs. This sequence joins TRBV27 and TRBJ1-5, with TRBD1 identical over 7 bases. The TCR was taken from a man between 18 and 35 years old in good health and CMV-seropositive. The CDR3 loop reads CASSLSIGQDCSNQPQHF. CDR3 coding DNA: TGTGCCAGCAGTTTATCGATTGGACAGGACTGTAGCAATCAGCCCCAGCATTTT.